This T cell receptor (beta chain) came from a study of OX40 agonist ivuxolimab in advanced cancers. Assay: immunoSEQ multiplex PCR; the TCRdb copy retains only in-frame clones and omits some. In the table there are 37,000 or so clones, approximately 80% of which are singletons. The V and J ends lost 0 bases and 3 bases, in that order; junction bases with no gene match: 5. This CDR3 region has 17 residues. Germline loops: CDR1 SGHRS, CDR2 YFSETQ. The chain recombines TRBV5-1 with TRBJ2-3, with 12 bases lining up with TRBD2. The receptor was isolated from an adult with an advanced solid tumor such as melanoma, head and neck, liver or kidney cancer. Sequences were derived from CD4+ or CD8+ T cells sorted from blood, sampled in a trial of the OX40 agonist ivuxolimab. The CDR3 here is CASSLELAGGPTDTQYF. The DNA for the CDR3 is TGCGCCAGCAGCTTGGAGCTAGCGGGAGGGCCGACAGATACGCAGTATTTT. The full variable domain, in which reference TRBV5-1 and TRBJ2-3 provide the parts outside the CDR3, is KAGVTQTPRYLIKTRGQQVTLSCSPISGHRSVSWYQQTPGQGLQFLFEYFSETQRNKGNFPGRFSGRQFSNSRSEMNVSTLELGDSALYLCASSLELAGGPTDTQYFGPGTRLTVL.